The entry below describes one T cell receptor beta chain. Method: immunoSEQ multiplex PCR; TCRdb's copy keeps in-frame clones and lacks some. This table has about 61,000 clones, 86% appearing once. This sample stems from a study of OX40 agonist ivuxolimab in advanced cancers. Study as a whole: In this cohort, patients received ivuxolimab, an agonistic anti-OX40 (CD134) antibody. In three patients, partial responses were observed, one with hepatocellular carcinoma and two with cutaneous melanoma. All patients had ivuxolimab intravenously every 2 weeks at 0.01 to 10 mg/kg.

Peripheral blood came from all dose cohorts at three timepoints. Germline V gives CDR1 SNHLY, CDR2 FYNNEI. The length of the CDR3 is 13 residues. The material was CD4+ or CD8+ T cells sorted from blood, obtained in a trial of the OX40 agonist ivuxolimab. This rearrangement joins TRBV2 to TRBJ1-6, with D possibly matching TRBD1 (5 bases). This sequence was found in an adult with an advanced solid tumor such as melanoma, head and neck, liver or kidney cancer. The DNA of the CDR3 is TGTGCAGGGGTTTCCGGGATCGGTTCACCCCTCCACTTT. Amino acids: CAGVSGIGSPLHF.